This T cell receptor (beta chain) is drawn from a study of a mutant IDH1 vaccine in newly diagnosed glioma. Study at large: Prior therapy was radiotherapy, temozolomide, or both; most received both.

To note about this clone: What it binds is unknown.

Findings and limits, study-wide: Changes to the top peripheral T cell clonotypes appeared unrelated to pseudoprogression.

Time point here: baseline, week 1 (first vaccination visit). Treatment described: pre-vaccination baseline after standard-of-care therapy. CDR1 is SGHTA, CDR2 FQGNSA, per germline. CDR3 length: 13 residues. Trimming left V 3 bases short and J 4 bases short, with 10 bases between. The repertoire was sequenced with immunoSEQ multiplex PCR; TCRdb's copy has only in-frame clones and lacks some. Of some 87,000 clones listed, 80% are singletons. V is TRBV7-2 and J is TRBJ2-7, with unresolved D. The specimen was PBMCs, collected from a glioma patient treated with radiotherapy, temozolomide or both. The sequence derives from a man in his forties or fifties with glioma. CDR3 DNA: TGTGCCAGCAGCTTGGCGGCCCATTACGAGCAGTACTTC. It is translated as CASSLAAHYEQYF.